This TCR beta chain was sequenced during a study of blood T cells in healthy people across ages. This CDR3 contains 13 residues. The germline CDR1 and CDR2 sequences are KGHDR and SFDVKD. Trimming cost V 9 bases and J 0 bases, with 10 bases left between them. This clonotype has more than one count but fewer than ten. Primed by a sample-barcoded 5' primer and a J-beta primer mix, a second PCR proceeded for about 6 to 12 cycles. A single record per CDR3 protein comes from TCRdb applying MiXCR to the 5' RACE reads. Here the sample spans approximately 1.5 million distinct CDR3 sequences, around 35% being singletons.

The J gene is TRBJ1-1, the V gene TRBV24-1; D perhaps matches TRBD1 (6 bases). This TCR was recovered from a young woman in good health. The material sequenced was blood. The CDR3 region is CATQDRLNTEAFF. DNA for the CDR3: TGTGCCACCCAAGACAGGCTGAACACTGAAGCTTTCTTT.